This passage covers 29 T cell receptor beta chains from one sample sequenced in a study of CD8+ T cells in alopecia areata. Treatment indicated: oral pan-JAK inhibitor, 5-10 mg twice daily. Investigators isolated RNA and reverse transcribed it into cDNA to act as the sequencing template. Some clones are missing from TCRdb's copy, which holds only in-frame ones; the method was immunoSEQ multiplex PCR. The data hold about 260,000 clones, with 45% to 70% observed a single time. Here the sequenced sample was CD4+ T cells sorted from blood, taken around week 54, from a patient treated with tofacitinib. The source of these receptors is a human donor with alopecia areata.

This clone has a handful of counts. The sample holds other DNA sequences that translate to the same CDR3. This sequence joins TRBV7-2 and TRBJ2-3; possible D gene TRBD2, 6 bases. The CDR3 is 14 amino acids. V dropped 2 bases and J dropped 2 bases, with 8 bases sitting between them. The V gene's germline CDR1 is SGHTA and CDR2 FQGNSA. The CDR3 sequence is CASSLRGITDTQYF. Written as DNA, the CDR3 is TGTGCCAGCAGCTTACGGGGGATCACAGATACGCAGTATTTT.

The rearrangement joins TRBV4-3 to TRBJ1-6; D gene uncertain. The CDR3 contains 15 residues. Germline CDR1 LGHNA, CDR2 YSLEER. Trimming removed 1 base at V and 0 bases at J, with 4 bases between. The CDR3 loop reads CASSQGVSYNSPLHF. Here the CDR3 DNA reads TGCGCCAGCAGCCAAGGGGTCTCCTATAATTCACCCCTCCACTTT.

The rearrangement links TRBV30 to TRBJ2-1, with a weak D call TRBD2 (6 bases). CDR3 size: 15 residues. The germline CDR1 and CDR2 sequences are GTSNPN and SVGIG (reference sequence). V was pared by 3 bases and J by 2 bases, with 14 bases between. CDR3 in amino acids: CAWSHSGPTYNEQFF. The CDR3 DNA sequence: TGTGCCTGGAGCCATAGCGGTCCCACCTACAATGAGCAGTTCTTC.

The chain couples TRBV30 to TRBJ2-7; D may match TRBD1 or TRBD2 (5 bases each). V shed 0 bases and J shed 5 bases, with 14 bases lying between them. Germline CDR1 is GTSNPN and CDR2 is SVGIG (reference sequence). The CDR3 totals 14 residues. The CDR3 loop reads CAWSVGQGADEQYF. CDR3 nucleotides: TGTGCCTGGAGTGTAGGGCAGGGAGCGGACGAGCAGTACTTC.

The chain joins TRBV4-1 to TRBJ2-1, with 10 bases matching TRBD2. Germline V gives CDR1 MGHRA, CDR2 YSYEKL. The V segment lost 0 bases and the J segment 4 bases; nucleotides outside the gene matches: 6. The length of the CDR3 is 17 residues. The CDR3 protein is CASSQEFTSGEYNEQFF. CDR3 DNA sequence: TGCGCCAGCAGCCAAGAGTTTACTAGCGGGGAGTACAATGAGCAGTTCTTC.

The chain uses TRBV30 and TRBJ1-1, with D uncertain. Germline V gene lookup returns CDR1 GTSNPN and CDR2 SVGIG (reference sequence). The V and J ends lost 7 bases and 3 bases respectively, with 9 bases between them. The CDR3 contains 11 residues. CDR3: CASWSYTEAFF. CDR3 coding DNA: TGTGCCTCCTGGTCCTACACTGAAGCTTTCTTT.

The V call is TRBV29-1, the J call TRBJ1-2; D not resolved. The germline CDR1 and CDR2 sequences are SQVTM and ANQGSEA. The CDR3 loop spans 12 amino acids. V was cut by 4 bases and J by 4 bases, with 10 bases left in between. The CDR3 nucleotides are TGCAGCGTTGGTCCGCCGGGCTATGGCTACACCTTC. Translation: CSVGPPGYGYTF. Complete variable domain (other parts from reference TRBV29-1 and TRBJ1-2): SAVISQKPSRDICQRGTSLTIQCQVDSQVTMMFWYRQQPGQSLTLIATANQGSEATYESGFVIDKFPISRPNLTFSTLTVSNMSPEDSSIYLCSVGPPGYGYTFGSGTRLTVV.

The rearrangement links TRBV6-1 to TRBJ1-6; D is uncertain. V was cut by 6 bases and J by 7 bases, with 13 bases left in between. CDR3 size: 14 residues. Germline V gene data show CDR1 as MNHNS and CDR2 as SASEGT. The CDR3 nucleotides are TGTGCCAGCAGCCCCCGGGCAGGCAATTCACCCCTCCACTTT. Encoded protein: CASSPRAGNSPLHF.

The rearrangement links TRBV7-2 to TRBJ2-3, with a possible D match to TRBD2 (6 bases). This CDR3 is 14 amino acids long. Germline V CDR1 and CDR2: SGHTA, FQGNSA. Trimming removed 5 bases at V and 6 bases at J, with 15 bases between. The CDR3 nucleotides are TGTGCCAGCAGCCCGACCGGAGGGTTCGATACGCAGTATTTT. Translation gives CASSPTGGFDTQYF.

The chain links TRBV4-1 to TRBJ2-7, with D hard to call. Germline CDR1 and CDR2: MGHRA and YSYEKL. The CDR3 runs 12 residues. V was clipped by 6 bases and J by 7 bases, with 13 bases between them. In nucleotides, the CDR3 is TGCGCCAGCAGTCCCGGAGCTCGAGAGCAGTACTTC. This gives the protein CASSPGAREQYF.

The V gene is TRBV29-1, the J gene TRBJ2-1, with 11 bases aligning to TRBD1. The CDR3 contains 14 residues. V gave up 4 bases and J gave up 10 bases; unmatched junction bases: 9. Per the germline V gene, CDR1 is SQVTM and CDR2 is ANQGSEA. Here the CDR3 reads CSVGPGQGVLEQFF. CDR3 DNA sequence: TGCAGCGTTGGACCGGGACAGGGGGTCTTAGAGCAGTTCTTC.

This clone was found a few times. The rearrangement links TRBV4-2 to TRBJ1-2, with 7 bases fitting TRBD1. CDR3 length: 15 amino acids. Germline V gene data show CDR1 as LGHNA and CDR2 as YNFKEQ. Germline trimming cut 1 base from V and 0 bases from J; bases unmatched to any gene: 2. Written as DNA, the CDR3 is TGTGCCAGCAGCCAAGGGGGACAGACTAACTATGGCTACACCTTC. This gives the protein CASSQGGQTNYGYTF.

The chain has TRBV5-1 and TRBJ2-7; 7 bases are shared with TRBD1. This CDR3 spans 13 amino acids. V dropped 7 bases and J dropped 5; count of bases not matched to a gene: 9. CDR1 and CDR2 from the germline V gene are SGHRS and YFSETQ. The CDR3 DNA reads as TGCGCCAGCTACCGGGACAGTCCCAACGAGCAGTACTTC. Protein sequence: CASYRDSPNEQYF.

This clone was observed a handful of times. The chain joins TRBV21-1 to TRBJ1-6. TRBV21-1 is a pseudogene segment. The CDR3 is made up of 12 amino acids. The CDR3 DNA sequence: TGTGCCAGCACCAGGGACCTGTCACCCCTCCACTTT. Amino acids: CASTRDLSPLHF.

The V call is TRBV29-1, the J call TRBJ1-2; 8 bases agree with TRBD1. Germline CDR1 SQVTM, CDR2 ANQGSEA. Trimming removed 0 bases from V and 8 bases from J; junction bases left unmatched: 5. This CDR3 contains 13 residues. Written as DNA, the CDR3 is TGCAGCGTTGAAGATGTCACAGGGGGAGGCTACACCTTC. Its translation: CSVEDVTGGGYTF. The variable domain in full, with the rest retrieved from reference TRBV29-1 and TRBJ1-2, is SAVISQKPSRDICQRGTSLTIQCQVDSQVTMMFWYRQQPGQSLTLIATANQGSEATYESGFVIDKFPISRPNLTFSTLTVSNMSPEDSSIYLCSVEDVTGGGYTFGSGTRLTVV.

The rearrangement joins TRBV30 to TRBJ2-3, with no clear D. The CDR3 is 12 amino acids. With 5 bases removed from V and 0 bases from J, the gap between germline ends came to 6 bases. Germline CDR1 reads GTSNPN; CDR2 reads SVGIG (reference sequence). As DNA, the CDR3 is TGTGCCTGGGACGACAGCACAGATACGCAGTATTTT. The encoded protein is CAWDDSTDTQYF.

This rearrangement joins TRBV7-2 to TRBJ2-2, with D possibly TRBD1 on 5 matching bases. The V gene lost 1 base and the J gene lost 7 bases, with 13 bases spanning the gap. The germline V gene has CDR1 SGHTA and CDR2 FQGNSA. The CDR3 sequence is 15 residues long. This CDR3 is CASSLGAGRSGELFF. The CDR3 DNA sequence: TGTGCCAGCAGCTTAGGAGCAGGGCGTAGCGGGGAGCTGTTTTTT. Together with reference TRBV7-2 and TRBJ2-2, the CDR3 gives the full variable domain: GAGVSQSPSNKVTEKGKDVELRCDPISGHTALYWYRQSLGQGLEFLIYFQGNSAPDKSGLPSDRFSAERTGGSVSTLTIQRTQQEDSAVYLCASSLGAGRSGELFFGEGSRLTVL.

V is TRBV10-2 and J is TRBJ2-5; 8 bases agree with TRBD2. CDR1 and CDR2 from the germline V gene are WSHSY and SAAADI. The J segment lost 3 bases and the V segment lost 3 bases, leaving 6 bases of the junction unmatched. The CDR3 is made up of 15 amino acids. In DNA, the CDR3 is TGCGCCAGCAGTGATCCCGGGAGGGGGGAAGAGACCCAGTACTTC. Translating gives CASSDPGRGEETQYF.

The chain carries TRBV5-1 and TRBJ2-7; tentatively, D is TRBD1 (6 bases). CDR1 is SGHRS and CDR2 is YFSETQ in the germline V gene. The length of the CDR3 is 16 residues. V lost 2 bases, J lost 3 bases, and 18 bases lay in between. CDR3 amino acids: CASSFGGTQVVYEQYF. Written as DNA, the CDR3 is TGCGCCAGCAGCTTTGGTGGGACACAGGTTGTCTACGAGCAGTACTTC. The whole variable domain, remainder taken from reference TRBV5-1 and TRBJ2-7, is KAGVTQTPRYLIKTRGQQVTLSCSPISGHRSVSWYQQTPGQGLQFLFEYFSETQRNKGNFPGRFSGRQFSNSRSEMNVSTLELGDSALYLCASSFGGTQVVYEQYFGPGTRLTVT.

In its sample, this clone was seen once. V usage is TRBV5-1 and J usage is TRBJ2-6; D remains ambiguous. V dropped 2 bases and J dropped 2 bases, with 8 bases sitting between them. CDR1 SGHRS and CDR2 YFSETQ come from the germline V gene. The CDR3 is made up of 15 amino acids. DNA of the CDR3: TGCGCCAGCAGCTTAATAACTACTGGGGCCAACGTCCTGACTTTC. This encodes CASSLITTGANVLTF.

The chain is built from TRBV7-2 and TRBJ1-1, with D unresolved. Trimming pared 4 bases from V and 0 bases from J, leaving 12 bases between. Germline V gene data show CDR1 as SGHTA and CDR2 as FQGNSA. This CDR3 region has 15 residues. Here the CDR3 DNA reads TGTGCCAGCAGCTCCCGGGTTTCCATGAACACTGAAGCTTTCTTT. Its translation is CASSSRVSMNTEAFF.

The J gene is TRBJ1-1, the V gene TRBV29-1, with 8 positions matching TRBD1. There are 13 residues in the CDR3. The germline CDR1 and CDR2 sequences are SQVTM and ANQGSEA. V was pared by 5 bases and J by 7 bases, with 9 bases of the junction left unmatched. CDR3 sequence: CSVPRQGANEAFF. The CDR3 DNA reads TGCAGCGTTCCCCGGCAGGGGGCTAATGAAGCTTTCTTT. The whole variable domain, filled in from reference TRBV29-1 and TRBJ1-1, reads SAVISQKPSRDICQRGTSLTIQCQVDSQVTMMFWYRQQPGQSLTLIATANQGSEATYESGFVIDKFPISRPNLTFSTLTVSNMSPEDSSIYLCSVPRQGANEAFFGQGTRLTVV.

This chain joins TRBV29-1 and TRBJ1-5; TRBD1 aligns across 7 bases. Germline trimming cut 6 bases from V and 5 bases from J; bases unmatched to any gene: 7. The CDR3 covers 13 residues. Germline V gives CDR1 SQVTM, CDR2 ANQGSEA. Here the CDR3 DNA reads TGCAGCGTGACAGGGTCTGTGGATCAGCCCCAGCATTTT. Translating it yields CSVTGSVDQPQHF.

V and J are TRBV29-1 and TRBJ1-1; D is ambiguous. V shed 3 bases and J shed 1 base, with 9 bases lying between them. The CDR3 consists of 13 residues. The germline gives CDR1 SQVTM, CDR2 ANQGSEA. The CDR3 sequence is CSVDRSTNTEAFF. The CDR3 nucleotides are TGCAGCGTTGACAGGTCCACGAACACTGAAGCTTTCTTT.

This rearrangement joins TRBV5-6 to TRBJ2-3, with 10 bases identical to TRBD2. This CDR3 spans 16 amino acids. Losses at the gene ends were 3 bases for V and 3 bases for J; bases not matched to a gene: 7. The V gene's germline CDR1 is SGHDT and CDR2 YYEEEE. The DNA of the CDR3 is TGTGCCAGCAGCTGGACCACTAGCGGGAAAACAGATACGCAGTATTTT. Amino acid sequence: CASSWTTSGKTDTQYF.

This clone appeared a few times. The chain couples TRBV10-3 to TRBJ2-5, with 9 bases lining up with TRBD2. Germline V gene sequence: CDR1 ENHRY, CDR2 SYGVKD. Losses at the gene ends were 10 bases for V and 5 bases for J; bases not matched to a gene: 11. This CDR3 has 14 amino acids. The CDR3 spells CATKGEAGGETQYF. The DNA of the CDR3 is TGTGCCACCAAAGGGGAAGCGGGGGGCGAGACCCAGTACTTC.

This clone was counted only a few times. The CDR3 nucleotides are TGTGCCAGCAGTGAAGAGGGCAGGGGGATCAATCAGCCCCAGCATTTT. Translation: CASSEEGRGINQPQHF. The chain has TRBV2 and TRBJ1-5, with TRBD1 identical over 7 bases. This CDR3 is built from 16 residues. The V segment lost 1 base and the J segment 3 bases; nucleotides outside the gene matches: 6. CDR1 is SNHLY, CDR2 FYNNEI, per germline.

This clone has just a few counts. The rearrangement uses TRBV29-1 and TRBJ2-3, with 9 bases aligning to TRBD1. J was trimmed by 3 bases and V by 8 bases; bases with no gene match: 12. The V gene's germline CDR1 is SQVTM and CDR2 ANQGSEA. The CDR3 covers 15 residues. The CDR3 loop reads CSFLLGGTGTDTQYF. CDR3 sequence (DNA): TGCAGCTTTCTCCTAGGGGGGACAGGGACAGATACGCAGTATTTT.

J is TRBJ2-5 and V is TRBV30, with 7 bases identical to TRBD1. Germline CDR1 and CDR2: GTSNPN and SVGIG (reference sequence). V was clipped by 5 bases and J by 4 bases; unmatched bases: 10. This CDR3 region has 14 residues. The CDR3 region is CAWQLQGGVETQYF. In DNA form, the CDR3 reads TGTGCCTGGCAACTGCAAGGGGGCGTAGAGACCCAGTACTTC.